The following is a T cell receptor (beta chain) sequence with its context. This sample is part of a study of T cells after yellow fever vaccination. In TCRdb, the 5' RACE reads were re-called with MiXCR into one record per CDR3 protein. The table lists 500,000 to 650,000 distinct CDR3 sequences, around 12% of them singletons, with about 16% in the top ten. There are 13 residues in the CDR3. V shed 5 bases and J 10 bases; nucleotides not matched to a gene: 10. Germline V gives CDR1 SEHNR, CDR2 FQNEAQ (reference sequence). This TCR was recovered from a man aged 25 to 45 who received the YFV17D yellow fever vaccine. The rearrangement joins TRBV7-9 to TRBJ1-1, with TRBD1 matching over 7 bases. The specimen was PBMCs, collected on the day of the yellow fever booster vaccination. CDR3 DNA: TGTGCCAGCAGCGCGTCCCCAACAGGGGTAGCTTTCTTT. Translating it yields CASSASPTGVAFF.